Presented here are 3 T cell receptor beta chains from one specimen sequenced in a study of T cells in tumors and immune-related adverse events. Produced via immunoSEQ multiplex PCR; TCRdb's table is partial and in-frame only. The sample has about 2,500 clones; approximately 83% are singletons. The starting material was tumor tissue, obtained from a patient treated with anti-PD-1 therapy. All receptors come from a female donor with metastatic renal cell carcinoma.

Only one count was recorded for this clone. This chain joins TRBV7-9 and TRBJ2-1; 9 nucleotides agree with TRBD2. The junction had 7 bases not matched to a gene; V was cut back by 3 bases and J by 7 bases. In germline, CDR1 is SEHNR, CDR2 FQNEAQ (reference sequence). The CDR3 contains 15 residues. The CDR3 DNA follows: TGTGCCAGCAGCTTCTTAGCGGGAGATCATAATGAGCAGTTCTTC. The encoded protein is CASSFLAGDHNEQFF.

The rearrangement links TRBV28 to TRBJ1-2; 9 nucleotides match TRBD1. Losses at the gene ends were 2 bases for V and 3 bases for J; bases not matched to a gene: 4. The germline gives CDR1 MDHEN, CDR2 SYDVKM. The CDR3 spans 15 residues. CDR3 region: CASSLDRGVDYGYTF. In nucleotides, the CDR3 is TGTGCCAGCAGTTTAGACAGGGGGGTTGACTATGGCTACACCTTC.

The CDR3 DNA reads TGTGCCAGCAGTTACTCGATCACGGCGTATACGCAGTATTTT. Its translation is CASSYSITAYTQYF. The chain joins TRBV6-5 to TRBJ2-3; D remains unclear. Germline-derived CDR1 and CDR2 are MNHEY and SVGAGI. Trimming left V 0 bases short and J 7 bases short, with 11 bases between. CDR3 length equals 14 residues.